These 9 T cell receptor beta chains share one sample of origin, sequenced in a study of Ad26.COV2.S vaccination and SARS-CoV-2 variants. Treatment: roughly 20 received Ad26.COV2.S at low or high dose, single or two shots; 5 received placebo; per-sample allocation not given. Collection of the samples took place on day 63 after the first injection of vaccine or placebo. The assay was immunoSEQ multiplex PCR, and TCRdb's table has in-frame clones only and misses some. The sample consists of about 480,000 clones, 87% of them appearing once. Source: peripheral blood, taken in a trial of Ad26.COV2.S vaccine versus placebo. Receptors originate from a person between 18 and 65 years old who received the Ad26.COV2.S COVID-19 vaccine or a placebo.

The CDR3 sequence is CASSQEGRAGSAFF. CDR3 in DNA: TGCGCCAGCAGCCAAGAAGGGCGGGCAGGGAGTGCTTTCTTT. The chain combines TRBV4-3 with TRBJ1-1; a possible D gene is TRBD1 (5 bases). The V end was cut by 0 bases, the J end by 11 bases, with 16 bases between. The CDR3 runs 14 residues. The germline CDR1 and CDR2 sequences are LGHNA and YSLEER.

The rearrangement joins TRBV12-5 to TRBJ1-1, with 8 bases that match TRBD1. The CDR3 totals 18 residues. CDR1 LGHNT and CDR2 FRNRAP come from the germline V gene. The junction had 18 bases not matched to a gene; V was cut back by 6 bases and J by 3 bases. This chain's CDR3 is CASGTTLRQGMRDTEAFF. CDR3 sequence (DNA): TGTGCTAGTGGCACTACCTTGAGACAGGGGATGCGGGACACTGAAGCTTTCTTT.

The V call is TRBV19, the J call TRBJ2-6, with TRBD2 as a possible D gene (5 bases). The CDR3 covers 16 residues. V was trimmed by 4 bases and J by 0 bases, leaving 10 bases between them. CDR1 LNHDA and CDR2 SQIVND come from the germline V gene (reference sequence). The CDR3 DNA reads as TGTGCCAGTAGTAAGGACTGGACCTCTGGGGCCAACGTCCTGACTTTC. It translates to CASSKDWTSGANVLTF. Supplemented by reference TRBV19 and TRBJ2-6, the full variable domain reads DGGITQSPKYLFRKEGQNVTLSCEQNLNHDAMYWYRQDPGQGLRLIYYSQIVNDFQKGDIAEGYSVSREKKESFPLTVTSAQKNPTAFYLCASSKDWTSGANVLTFGAGSRLTVL.

The CDR3 loop reads CASSQLFTGFNYGYTF. For the CDR3, the DNA is TGTGCCAGCAGCCAACTTTTCACAGGGTTCAACTATGGCTACACCTTC. The chain employs TRBV14 and TRBJ1-2; D is possibly TRBD1 (6 bases). Trimming removed 2 bases from V and 2 bases from J, with 15 bases in between. Germline assignment: CDR1 SGHDN and CDR2 FVKESK. The CDR3 contains 16 residues.

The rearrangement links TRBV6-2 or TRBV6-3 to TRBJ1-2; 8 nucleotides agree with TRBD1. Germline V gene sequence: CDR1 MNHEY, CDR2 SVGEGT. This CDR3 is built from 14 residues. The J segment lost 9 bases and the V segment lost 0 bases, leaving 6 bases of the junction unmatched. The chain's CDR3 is CASSYSGTGGSYTF. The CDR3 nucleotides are TGTGCCAGCAGTTACTCGGGGACAGGTGGAAGCTACACCTTC.

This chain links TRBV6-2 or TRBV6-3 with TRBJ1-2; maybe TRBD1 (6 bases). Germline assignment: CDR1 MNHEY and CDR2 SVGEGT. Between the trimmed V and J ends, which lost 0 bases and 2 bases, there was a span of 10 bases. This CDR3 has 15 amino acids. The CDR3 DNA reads TGTGCCAGCAGTTACTCGACAGGAACAAACTATGGCTACACCTTC. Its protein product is CASSYSTGTNYGYTF.

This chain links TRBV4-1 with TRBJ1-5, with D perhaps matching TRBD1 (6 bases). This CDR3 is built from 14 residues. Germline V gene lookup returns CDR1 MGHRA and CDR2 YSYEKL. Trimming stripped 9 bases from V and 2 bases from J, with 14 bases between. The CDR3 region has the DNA TGCGCCAGTTCGGGGACAATCCGCAATCAGCCCCAGCATTTT. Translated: CASSGTIRNQPQHF.

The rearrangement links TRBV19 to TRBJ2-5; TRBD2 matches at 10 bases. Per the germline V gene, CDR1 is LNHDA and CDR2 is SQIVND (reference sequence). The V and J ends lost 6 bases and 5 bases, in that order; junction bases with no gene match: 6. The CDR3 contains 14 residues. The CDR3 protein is CASSQLAGSETQYF. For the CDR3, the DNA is TGTGCCAGTAGCCAACTAGCGGGAAGTGAGACCCAGTACTTC.

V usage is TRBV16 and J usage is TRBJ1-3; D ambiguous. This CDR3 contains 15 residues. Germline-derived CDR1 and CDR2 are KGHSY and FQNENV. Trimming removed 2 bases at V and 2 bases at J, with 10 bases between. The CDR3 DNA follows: TGTGCCAGCAGCCAACCTGGGGTGCCTGGAAACACCATATATTTT. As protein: CASSQPGVPGNTIYF. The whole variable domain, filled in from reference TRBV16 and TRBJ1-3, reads GEEVAQTPKHLVRGEGQKAKLYCAPIKGHSYVFWYQQVLKNEFKFLISFQNENVFDETGMPKERFSAKCLPNSPCSLEIQATKLEDSAVYFCASSQPGVPGNTIYFGEGSWLTVV.